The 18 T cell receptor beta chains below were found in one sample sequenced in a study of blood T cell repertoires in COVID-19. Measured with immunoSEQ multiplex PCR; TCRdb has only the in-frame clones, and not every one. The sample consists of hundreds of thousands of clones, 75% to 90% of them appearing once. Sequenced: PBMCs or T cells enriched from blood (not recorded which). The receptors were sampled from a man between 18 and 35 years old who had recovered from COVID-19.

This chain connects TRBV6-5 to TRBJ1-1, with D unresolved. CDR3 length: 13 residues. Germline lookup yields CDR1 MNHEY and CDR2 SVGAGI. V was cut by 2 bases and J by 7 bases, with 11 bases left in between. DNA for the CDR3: TGTGCCAGCAGTTACGGCCAGGCGATTGAAGCTTTCTTT. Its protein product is CASSYGQAIEAFF.

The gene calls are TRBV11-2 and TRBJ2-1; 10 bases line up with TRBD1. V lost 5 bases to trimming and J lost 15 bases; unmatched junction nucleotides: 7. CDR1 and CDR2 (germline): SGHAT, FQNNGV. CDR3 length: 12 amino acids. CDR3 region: CASSPGQGRVFF. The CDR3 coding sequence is TGTGCCAGCAGCCCGGGACAGGGGAGGGTGTTCTTC.

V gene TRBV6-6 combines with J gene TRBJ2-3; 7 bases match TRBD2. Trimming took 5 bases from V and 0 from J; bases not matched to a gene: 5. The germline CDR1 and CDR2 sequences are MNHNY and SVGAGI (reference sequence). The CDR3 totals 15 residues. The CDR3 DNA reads TGTGCCAGCAGTCCACTAGCGTCTAGCACAGATACGCAGTATTTT. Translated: CASSPLASSTDTQYF.

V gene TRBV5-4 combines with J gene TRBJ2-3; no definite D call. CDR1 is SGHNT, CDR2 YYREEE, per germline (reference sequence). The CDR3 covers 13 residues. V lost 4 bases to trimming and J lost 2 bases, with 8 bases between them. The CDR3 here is CASSPTPTDTQYF. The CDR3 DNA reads TGTGCCAGCAGCCCTACTCCCACAGATACGCAGTATTTT. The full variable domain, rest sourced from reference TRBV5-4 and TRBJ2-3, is ETGVTQSPTHLIKTRGQQVTLRCSSQSGHNTVSWYQQALGQGPQFIFQYYREEENGRGNFPPRFSGLQFPNYSSELNVNALELDDSALYLCASSPTPTDTQYFGPGTRLTVL.

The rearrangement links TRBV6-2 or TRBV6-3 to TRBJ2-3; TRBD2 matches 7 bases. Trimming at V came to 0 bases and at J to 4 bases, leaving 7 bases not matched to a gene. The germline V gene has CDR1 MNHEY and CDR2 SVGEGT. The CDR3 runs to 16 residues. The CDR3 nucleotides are TGTGCCAGCAGTTACTCCGCGGGAGTCGGGGCAGATACGCAGTATTTT. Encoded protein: CASSYSAGVGADTQYF.

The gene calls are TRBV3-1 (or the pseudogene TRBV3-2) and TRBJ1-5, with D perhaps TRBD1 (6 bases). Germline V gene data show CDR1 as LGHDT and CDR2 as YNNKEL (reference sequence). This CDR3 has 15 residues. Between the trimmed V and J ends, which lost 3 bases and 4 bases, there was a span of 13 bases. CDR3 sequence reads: CASSQAEGGNQPQHF. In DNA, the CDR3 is TGTGCCAGCAGCCAGGCTGAGGGGGGGAATCAGCCCCAGCATTTT.

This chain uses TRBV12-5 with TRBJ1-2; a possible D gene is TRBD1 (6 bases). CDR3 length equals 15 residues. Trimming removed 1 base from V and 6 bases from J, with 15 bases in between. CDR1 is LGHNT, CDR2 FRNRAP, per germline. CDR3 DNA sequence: TGTGCTAGTGGTTTGGGGTTGGGGGCTATAAATGGCTACACCTTC. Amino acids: CASGLGLGAINGYTF.

CDR3 sequence (DNA): TGTGCCAGCAGCCCTGTTTGGGGGGTAGCGAATCCCGGGGGACTCGCGCAGTATTTT. Translated, it gives CASSPVWGVANPGGLAQYF. This chain joins TRBV28 and TRBJ2-3, with D possibly matching TRBD2 (6 bases). V was trimmed by 6 bases and J by 10 bases, leaving 35 bases between them. CDR1 is MDHEN, CDR2 SYDVKM, per germline. This CDR3 has 19 amino acids.

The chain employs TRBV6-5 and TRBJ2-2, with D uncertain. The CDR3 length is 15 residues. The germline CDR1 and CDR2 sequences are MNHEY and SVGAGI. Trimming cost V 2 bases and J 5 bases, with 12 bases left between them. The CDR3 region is CASSYAGSRTGELFF. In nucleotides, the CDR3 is TGTGCCAGCAGTTACGCCGGGTCCCGAACCGGGGAGCTGTTTTTT.

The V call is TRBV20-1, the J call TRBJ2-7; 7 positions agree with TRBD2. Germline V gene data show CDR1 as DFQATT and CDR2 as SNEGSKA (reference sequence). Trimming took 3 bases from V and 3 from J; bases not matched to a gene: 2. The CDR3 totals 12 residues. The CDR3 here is CSASSGGYEQYF. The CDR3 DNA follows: TGCAGTGCTAGTTCGGGGGGCTACGAGCAGTACTTC.

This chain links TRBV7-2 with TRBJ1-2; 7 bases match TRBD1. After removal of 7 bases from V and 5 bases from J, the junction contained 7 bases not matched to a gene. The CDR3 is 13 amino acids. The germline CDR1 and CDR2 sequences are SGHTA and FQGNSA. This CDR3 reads CASNPTGEYGYTF. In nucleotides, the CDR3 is TGTGCCAGCAACCCAACAGGGGAGTATGGCTACACCTTC.

Here the CDR3 DNA reads TGCGCCAGCAGACAGACAGATGAAAAACTGTTTTTT. Its protein product is CASRQTDEKLFF. The rearrangement uses TRBV4-1 and TRBJ1-4; tentative D call: TRBD1 (5 bases). Germline CDR1 reads MGHRA; CDR2 reads YSYEKL. V was shortened by 6 bases and J by 6 bases, with 8 bases between the two germline ends. The CDR3 runs 12 residues.

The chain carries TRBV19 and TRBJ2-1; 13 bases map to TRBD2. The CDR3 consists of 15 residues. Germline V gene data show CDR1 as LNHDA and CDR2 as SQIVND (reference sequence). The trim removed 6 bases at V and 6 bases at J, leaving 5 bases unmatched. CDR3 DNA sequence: TGTGCCAGTAGCTTACTAGCGGGAGGGTTCAATGAGCAGTTCTTC. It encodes CASSLLAGGFNEQFF.

The CDR3 bases are TGTGCCAGTAGTTACAGGGGATTATGGAATGAGCAGTTCTTC. Protein sequence: CASSYRGLWNEQFF. The rearrangement uses TRBV19 and TRBJ2-1, with 7 bases matching TRBD1. Germline CDR1 is LNHDA and CDR2 is SQIVND (reference sequence). V gave up 5 bases and J gave up 7 bases; unmatched junction bases: 8. The CDR3 has 14 residues.

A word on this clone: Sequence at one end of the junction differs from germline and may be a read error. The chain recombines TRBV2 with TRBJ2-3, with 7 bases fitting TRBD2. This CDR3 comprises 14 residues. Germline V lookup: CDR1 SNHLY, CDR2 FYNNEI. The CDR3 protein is CASRPSHGRSGSNF. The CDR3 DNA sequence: TGTGCCAGCAGGCCCTCTCACGGGAGGTCGGGATCGAATTTT.

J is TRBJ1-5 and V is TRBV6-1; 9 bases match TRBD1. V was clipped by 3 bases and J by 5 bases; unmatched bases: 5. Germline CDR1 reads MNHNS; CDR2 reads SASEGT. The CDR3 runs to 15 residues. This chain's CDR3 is CASSEDRGGHQPQHF. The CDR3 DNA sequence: TGTGCCAGCAGTGAGGACAGGGGTGGCCATCAGCCCCAGCATTTT.

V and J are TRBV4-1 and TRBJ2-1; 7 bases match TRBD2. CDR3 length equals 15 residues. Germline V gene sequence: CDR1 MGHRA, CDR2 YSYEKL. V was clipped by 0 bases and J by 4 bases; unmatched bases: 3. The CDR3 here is CASSQDSSGYNEQFF. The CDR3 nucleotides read TGCGCCAGCAGCCAAGATTCTAGCGGTTACAATGAGCAGTTCTTC.

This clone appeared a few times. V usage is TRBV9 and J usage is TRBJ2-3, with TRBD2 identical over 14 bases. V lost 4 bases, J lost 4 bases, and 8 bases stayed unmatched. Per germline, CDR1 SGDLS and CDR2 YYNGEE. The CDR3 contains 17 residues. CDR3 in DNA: TGTGCCAGCAGCACCGGACTAGCGGGGGGTGGGGCAGATACGCAGTATTTT. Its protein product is CASSTGLAGGGADTQYF.